The sequence of this T cell receptor beta chain was determined in a study of T cell responses to AZD1222 COVID-19 vaccine. Study overall: Second-dose timings of about 4 or about 12 weeks were pooled.

With regard to this clone: Its specificity is not known.

Measured with immunoSEQ multiplex PCR; TCRdb has only the in-frame clones, and not every one. The profile covers about 78,000 clones, with 80% to 85% appearing a single time and 2.9% taken by the ten largest. Findings and caveats of the study: Donors skewed white British and female; clonal diversity was possibly underestimated. Nearly half of spike-specific TCRs reportedly go after variant regions that carry no mutations. All repertoire sampling was performed exclusively after the peak T cell response.

This specimen was peripheral blood, taken on day 0 of AZD1222 vaccination. The sequence was obtained from an adult in good health.

The CDR3 protein is CATGEQGAADTQYF. For the CDR3, the DNA is TGTGCCACCGGCGAACAGGGGGCGGCAGATACGCAGTATTTT. The genes are TRBV2 and TRBJ2-3; 9 bases match TRBD1. Germline V gene data show CDR1 as SNHLY and CDR2 as FYNNEI. This CDR3 has 14 residues. V dropped 10 bases and J dropped 4; count of bases not matched to a gene: 9.